The 10 T cell receptor beta chains below were found in one sample sequenced in a study of cytotoxic CD8 clonotypes in ibrutinib-treated CLL. Assay used: immunoSEQ multiplex PCR; TCRdb lists only in-frame clones, some missing. Of under 150,000 clones in the sample, 65% to 85% were seen once. Sequencing used PBMCs, obtained after 36 months of ibrutinib treatment. Receptor source: a human donor with chronic lymphocytic leukemia.

The chain uses TRBV27 and TRBJ2-3; D is possibly TRBD1 (5 bases). The V end was cut by 6 bases, the J end by 2 bases, with 15 bases between. Germline V lookup: CDR1 MNHEY, CDR2 SMNVEV (reference sequence). CDR3 length: 15 residues. The CDR3 protein is CASRPGWGFTDTQYF. In DNA, the CDR3 is TGTGCCAGCAGACCAGGGTGGGGTTTCACAGATACGCAGTATTTT.

This chain uses TRBV5-1 with TRBJ2-3; 15 positions match TRBD2. The CDR3 is made up of 16 amino acids. J gave up 6 bases and V 5 bases, and 7 bases lay outside the gene matches. Germline lookup yields CDR1 SGHRS and CDR2 YFSETQ. CDR3: CASRTAGTSGGDTQYF. The CDR3 DNA follows: TGCGCCAGCAGAACCGCCGGGACTAGCGGGGGGGATACGCAGTATTTT. Together with reference TRBV5-1 and TRBJ2-3, the CDR3 gives the full variable domain: KAGVTQTPRYLIKTRGQQVTLSCSPISGHRSVSWYQQTPGQGLQFLFEYFSETQRNKGNFPGRFSGRQFSNSRSEMNVSTLELGDSALYLCASRTAGTSGGDTQYFGPGTRLTVL.

The chain carries TRBV4-1 and TRBJ1-1; TRBD1 aligns across 10 bases. The CDR3 is 16 amino acids. Trimming cost V 2 bases and J 10 bases; bases outside gene matches: 13. Germline CDR1 and CDR2: MGHRA and YSYEKL. The CDR3 region is CASSQPRSRDRGRAFF. The CDR3, as DNA: TGCGCCAGCAGCCAACCCCGTAGCCGGGACAGGGGACGAGCTTTCTTT.

The chain carries TRBV27 and TRBJ2-3; D is uncertain. This CDR3 is built from 11 residues. The V and J ends lost 5 bases and 6 bases respectively, with 6 bases between them. In germline, CDR1 is MNHEY, CDR2 SMNVEV (reference sequence). In DNA, the CDR3 is TGTGCCAGCAGTCTTGGGGATACGCAGTATTTT. This codes for CASSLGDTQYF.

This chain links TRBV5-1 with TRBJ2-3, with 9 bases identical to TRBD2. V lost 6 bases to trimming and J lost 4 bases; unmatched junction nucleotides: 6. Per the germline V gene, CDR1 is SGHRS and CDR2 is YFSETQ. This CDR3 has 14 amino acids. CDR3 loop: CASTPSGNSDTQYF. The CDR3 nucleotides are TGCGCCAGCACCCCTAGCGGGAACTCAGATACGCAGTATTTT.

This sequence joins TRBV27 and TRBJ1-4; D is uncertain. Trimming cost V 1 base and J 8 bases, with 8 bases left between them. CDR3 length: 13 amino acids. Germline values: CDR1 MNHEY, CDR2 SMNVEV (reference sequence). The CDR3 region has the DNA TGTGCCAGCAGTTTATATATAGGGGAAAAACTGTTTTTT. Translating it yields CASSLYIGEKLFF.

V is TRBV5-1 and J is TRBJ2-3, with 7 nucleotides matching TRBD1. This CDR3 contains 14 residues. The V gene's germline CDR1 is SGHRS and CDR2 YFSETQ. Trimming at V came to 8 bases and at J to 2 bases, leaving 8 bases not matched to a gene. The DNA of the CDR3 is TGCGCCAGTGCAGAGGGGACAGTCACAGATACGCAGTATTTT. Protein sequence: CASAEGTVTDTQYF.

This clone has just one count. The J gene is TRBJ1-2, the V gene TRBV6-6; 7 nucleotides align to TRBD1. The length of the CDR3 is 13 residues. Trimming at V came to 5 bases and at J to 6 bases, leaving 6 bases not matched to a gene. Per germline, CDR1 MNHNY and CDR2 SVGAGI (reference sequence). Here the CDR3 reads CASSGQAWDGYTF. In nucleotides, the CDR3 is TGTGCCAGCAGTGGACAGGCTTGGGATGGCTACACCTTC.

The rearrangement uses TRBV5-6 and TRBJ2-1, with TRBD2 matching over 8 bases. Germline CDR1 SGHDT, CDR2 YYEEEE. V trimming: 0 bases; J trimming: 4 bases; junction bases outside the gene matches: 3. The length of the CDR3 is 15 residues. The CDR3 coding sequence is TGTGCCAGCAGCTTGGTTAGCGGGGCGTACAATGAGCAGTTCTTC. It specifies CASSLVSGAYNEQFF.

The rearrangement links TRBV19 to TRBJ1-2; TRBD1 matches 7 bases. The V gene's germline CDR1 is LNHDA and CDR2 SQIVND (reference sequence). The CDR3 runs 14 residues. With V trimmed by 6 bases and J by 5 bases, 9 bases remained unmatched. The CDR3: CASSLLTGKYGYTF. CDR3 sequence (DNA): TGTGCCAGTAGCCTTTTGACAGGGAAGTATGGCTACACCTTC.